One sample yielded the 13 T cell receptor beta chains listed below, sequenced in a study of cytomegalovirus exposure and HLA in healthy donors. Researchers ran the PCR with 60 Vbeta and 13 Jbeta primers. Profiling relied on immunoSEQ multiplex PCR, and the TCRdb table lists in-frame clones only, not all of them. The table records around 130,000 clones, about 73% of them present only once. The sequenced material came from PBMCs. These TCRs come from a human donor in good health.

The J gene is TRBJ1-1, the V gene TRBV11-1; D perhaps matches TRBD1 (5 bases). Trimming shortened V by 0 bases and J by 13 bases, and 18 bases separated the two germline ends. The CDR3 has 14 amino acids. CDR1 is SGHAT, CDR2 FQDESV, per germline (reference sequence). CDR3: CASSLALGSSRGFF. The DNA of the CDR3 is TGTGCCAGCAGCTTAGCCCTCGGGAGCTCGAGGGGTTTCTTT.

The rearrangement joins TRBV15 to TRBJ2-7, with 10 bases aligning to TRBD1. V shed 3 bases, J shed 3 bases, and the junction held 2 bases outside the gene matches. CDR1 and CDR2 (germline): LNHNV, YYDKDF (reference sequence). There are 14 residues in the CDR3. CDR3 DNA: TGTGCCACCAGCAGGGACAGGGGGGTCTACGAGCAGTACTTC. This sequence encodes CATSRDRGVYEQYF.

This clone was picked up a small number of times. The genes are TRBV4-2 and TRBJ1-1; 9 bases are shared with TRBD1. V trimming: 0 bases; J trimming: 1 base; junction bases outside the gene matches: 3. Germline assignment: CDR1 LGHNA and CDR2 YNFKEQ. The CDR3 has 16 amino acids. CDR3 sequence: CASSQEGTGRNTEAFF. The CDR3 DNA reads as TGTGCCAGCAGCCAAGAGGGGACAGGGAGGAACACTGAAGCTTTCTTT.

By share, this clone ranks as large (0.1 to 1%). V and J are TRBV4-3 and TRBJ2-7; 8 positions agree with TRBD1. The CDR3 is made up of 13 amino acids. V trimming: 2 bases; J trimming: 6 bases; junction bases outside the gene matches: 3. Germline CDR1 reads LGHNA; CDR2 reads YSLEER. In DNA, the CDR3 is TGCGCCAGCAGCCAACGGACAGGGCGCGAGCAGTACTTC. Protein product: CASSQRTGREQYF.

This clone has just one count. The chain joins TRBV13 to TRBJ2-7; TRBD2 is a possible D gene (7 bases). This CDR3 spans 15 amino acids. Germline lookup yields CDR1 PRHDT and CDR2 FYEKMQ (reference sequence). Deletions cut 7 bases from V and 0 bases from J, with 16 bases between. Here the CDR3 reads CASTSGGPTSYEQYF. The CDR3 nucleotides read TGTGCCAGCACCTCGGGGGGCCCGACCTCCTACGAGCAGTACTTC.

This chain uses TRBV4-1 with TRBJ1-1, with 8 nucleotides matching TRBD1. CDR1 is MGHRA, CDR2 YSYEKL, per germline. The V segment lost 1 base and the J segment 2 bases; nucleotides outside the gene matches: 9. The CDR3 totals 17 residues. The CDR3 loop is CASSQGQGLPINTEAFF. The CDR3 bases are TGCGCCAGCAGCCAAGGACAGGGGCTACCTATAAACACTGAAGCTTTCTTT.

The V and J genes are TRBV7-2 and TRBJ1-1; D is unresolved. Germline CDR1 and CDR2: SGHTA and FQGNSA. There are 13 residues in the CDR3. The V gene lost 2 bases and the J gene lost 1 base, with 5 bases spanning the gap. The CDR3 DNA reads as TGTGCCAGCAGCTTACCTCCGAACACTGAAGCTTTCTTT. Translated: CASSLPPNTEAFF.

V gene TRBV28 combines with J gene TRBJ2-7; 7 bases fit TRBD1. Germline CDR1 is MDHEN and CDR2 is SYDVKM. The CDR3 runs to 16 residues. The V and J ends lost 5 bases and 6 bases, in that order; junction bases with no gene match: 16. The CDR3: CASSLPRGQASSEQYF. The CDR3, as DNA: TGTGCCAGCAGTCTCCCCCGCGGACAGGCCTCGTCCGAGCAGTACTTC.

The genes are TRBV30 and TRBJ1-5; 8 nucleotides align to TRBD1. Germline CDR1 reads GTSNPN; CDR2 reads SVGIG (reference sequence). CDR3 length: 14 residues. V lost 3 bases to trimming and J lost 7 bases; unmatched junction nucleotides: 8. The CDR3 sequence: CAWRAQGAKQPQHF. In DNA, the CDR3 is TGTGCCTGGAGGGCCCAGGGGGCGAAACAGCCCCAGCATTTT.

This clone was recorded once. This chain connects TRBV15 to TRBJ2-2, with D unclear. CDR3 length: 12 residues. The V gene's germline CDR1 is LNHNV and CDR2 YYDKDF (reference sequence). Trimming took off 6 bases at V and 6 bases at J, with 8 bases between the two ends. CDR3: CATRGLAGELFF. CDR3 nucleotide sequence: TGTGCCACCAGGGGCTTAGCCGGGGAGCTGTTTTTT.

The chain recombines TRBV20-1 with TRBJ2-7; a weak D match, TRBD1 (5 bases). This CDR3 has 11 amino acids. Germline-derived CDR1 and CDR2 are DFQATT and SNEGSKA (reference sequence). V lost 4 bases and J 4 bases, leaving 8 bases between the germline ends. Here the CDR3 reads CSAMDIYEQYF. Here the CDR3 DNA reads TGCAGTGCTATGGACATATACGAGCAGTACTTC.

The V and J genes are TRBV5-6 and TRBJ1-2; D is uncertain. V lost 1 base to trimming and J lost 0 bases, with 16 bases between them. This CDR3 has 17 residues. Germline assignment: CDR1 SGHDT and CDR2 YYEEEE. In nucleotides, the CDR3 is TGTGCCAGCAGCTTGTTTTATCGGGAGCGGCCTAACTATGGCTACACCTTC. Its translation is CASSLFYRERPNYGYTF. The variable domain in full, completed from reference TRBV5-6 and TRBJ1-2, reads DAGVTQSPTHLIKTRGQQVTLRCSPKSGHDTVSWYQQALGQGPQFIFQYYEEEERQRGNFPDRFSGHQFPNYSSELNVNALLLGDSALYLCASSLFYRERPNYGYTFGSGTRLTVV.

The chain has TRBV28 and TRBJ2-3; D may be TRBD1 (6 bases). Per the germline V gene, CDR1 is MDHEN and CDR2 is SYDVKM. Trimming took off 5 bases at V and 2 bases at J, with 17 bases between the two ends. The CDR3 sequence is 16 residues long. The CDR3 region is CASSHQQGWVTDTQYF. DNA of the CDR3: TGTGCCAGCAGTCATCAACAGGGATGGGTCACAGATACGCAGTATTTT.